A single sample is the source of the 8 T cell receptor beta chains below, sequenced in a study of blood T cell repertoires in COVID-19. Sequencing used immunoSEQ multiplex PCR; TCRdb keeps in-frame clones, though not all of them. The table includes tens of thousands of clones, around 90% detected once. Sequenced input: peripheral blood. The receptors derive from a man aged 45-65 years with active COVID-19.

The chain has TRBV5-1 and TRBJ1-1; 7 bases map to TRBD1. Germline-derived CDR1 and CDR2 are SGHRS and YFSETQ. The junction had 10 bases not matched to a gene; V was cut back by 0 bases and J by 5 bases. The CDR3 covers 16 residues. CDR3 residues: CASSLVSAGGNTEAFF. DNA of the CDR3: TGCGCCAGCAGCTTGGTATCGGCAGGGGGAAATACTGAAGCTTTCTTT.

This clone was seen a handful of times. V gene TRBV4-3 combines with J gene TRBJ2-1, with 9 bases aligning to TRBD2. The germline CDR1 and CDR2 sequences are LGHNA and YSLEER. Trimming removed 8 bases from V and 6 bases from J; junction bases left unmatched: 5. The CDR3 is made up of 13 amino acids. The CDR3 region is CASGLAGSNEQFF. CDR3 DNA: TGCGCCAGCGGGCTAGCGGGGTCCAATGAGCAGTTCTTC.

V is TRBV7-9 and J is TRBJ1-4, with TRBD1 as a possible D gene (5 bases). The CDR3 spans 17 residues. V lost 5 bases, J lost 0 bases, and 16 bases lay in between. Germline V lookup: CDR1 SEHNR, CDR2 FQNEAQ (reference sequence). The CDR3, as DNA: TGTGCCAGCAGCCCCCGGGGCGGGGTTGCAACTAATGAAAAACTGTTTTTT. It is translated as CASSPRGGVATNEKLFF.

V gene TRBV9 combines with J gene TRBJ1-1; TRBD1 aligns across 7 bases. From germline, CDR1 is SGDLS and CDR2 YYNGEE. V gave up 0 bases and J gave up 8 bases; unmatched junction bases: 4. The CDR3 length is 13 residues. CDR3 nucleotide sequence: TGTGCCAGCAGCGTAGGGGAAGGGGGCGAAGCTTTCTTT. It specifies CASSVGEGGEAFF.

The chain combines TRBV15 with TRBJ1-1; 9 nucleotides agree with TRBD1. V dropped 1 base and J dropped 4; count of bases not matched to a gene: 1. This CDR3 has 14 amino acids. The germline V gene encodes CDR1 LNHNV and CDR2 YYDKDF (reference sequence). CDR3 sequence reads: CATSRGQGGTEAFF. DNA for the CDR3: TGTGCCACCAGCAGAGGACAGGGGGGCACTGAAGCTTTCTTT.

V and J are TRBV5-1 and TRBJ2-5, with D maybe TRBD2 (8 bases). The V and J ends lost 4 bases and 5 bases respectively, with 21 bases between them. CDR3 length equals 16 residues. In germline, CDR1 is SGHRS, CDR2 YFSETQ. The CDR3 sequence is CASSPIGAGGQETQYF. In DNA, the CDR3 is TGCGCCAGCAGCCCTATTGGTGCGGGGGGACAGGAGACCCAGTACTTC.

This chain links TRBV30 with TRBJ1-6; 7 nucleotides align to TRBD1. V was clipped by 3 bases and J by 5 bases; unmatched bases: 10. The CDR3 is 16 amino acids. Germline assignment: CDR1 GTSNPN and CDR2 SVGIG (reference sequence). The CDR3 reads CAWSGKTGVDNSPLHF. For the CDR3, the DNA is TGTGCCTGGAGCGGGAAAACAGGGGTCGATAATTCACCCCTCCACTTT.

V is TRBV27 and J is TRBJ1-5; no definite D call. CDR3 length: 14 residues. Trimming stripped 5 bases from V and 4 bases from J, with 12 bases between. Germline CDR1 MNHEY, CDR2 SMNVEV (reference sequence). The CDR3 is CASSPSGGNQPQHF. As DNA, the CDR3 is TGTGCCAGCAGTCCCTCCGGCGGGAATCAGCCCCAGCATTTT.